A single sample gave rise to the 18 T cell receptor beta chains below, sequenced in a study of T cell responses to AZD1222 COVID-19 vaccine. Repertoires were generated with immunoSEQ multiplex PCR, while TCRdb's copy carries only in-frame clones and drops some. The sample holds approximately 89,000 clones, 85% to 95% seen once. This material consisted of peripheral blood, taken on day 0 of MenACWY control vaccination. The receptors here all came from an adult in good health.

The chain has TRBV29-1 and TRBJ1-4, with D tentatively TRBD1 (5 bases). The germline V and J ends were trimmed by 3 bases and 8 bases, with 16 bases remaining between them. The CDR3 consists of 14 residues. Germline V lookup: CDR1 SQVTM, CDR2 ANQGSEA. The CDR3 DNA is TGCAGCGTTGACCCGAGAGGGGATGGAGAAAAACTGTTTTTT. Translation gives CSVDPRGDGEKLFF.

The rearrangement links TRBV28 to TRBJ1-5; the D is unclear. The V and J ends lost 4 bases and 6 bases respectively, with 16 bases between them. The germline V gene has CDR1 MDHEN and CDR2 SYDVKM. The length of the CDR3 is 15 residues. DNA for the CDR3: TGTGCCAGCAGTTCCTCGACAAGGGAGGCTCAGCCCCAGCATTTT. Translation: CASSSSTREAQPQHF.

The chain employs TRBV5-4 and TRBJ2-7; possibly TRBD2 for D (5 bases). With 4 bases removed from V and 2 bases from J, the gap between germline ends came to 13 bases. Germline V CDR1 and CDR2: SGHNT, YYREEE (reference sequence). This CDR3 contains 14 residues. CDR3 DNA sequence: TGTGCCAGCAGCCCCCGGGCGGGCACCTACGAGCAGTACTTC. Encoded protein: CASSPRAGTYEQYF.

J is TRBJ1-2 and V is TRBV30; D unresolved. The CDR3 contains 12 residues. V lost 8 bases and J 3 bases, leaving 13 bases between the germline ends. CDR1 GTSNPN and CDR2 SVGIG come from the germline V gene (reference sequence). The DNA for the CDR3 is TGTGCCAGAAAAATGGCAGACTATGGCTACACCTTC. Amino acid sequence: CARKMADYGYTF.

The chain uses TRBV7-2 and TRBJ1-2; TRBD1 matches 7 bases. Germline V CDR1 and CDR2: SGHTA, FQGNSA. The CDR3 contains 14 residues. Germline trimming cut 2 bases from V and 4 bases from J; bases unmatched to any gene: 4. The CDR3 DNA is TGTGCCAGCAGCTTAACAGGGGCCCTCTATGGCTACACCTTC. It specifies CASSLTGALYGYTF.

The chain uses TRBV27 and TRBJ1-6, with a weak D call TRBD1 (5 bases). CDR1 is MNHEY, CDR2 SMNVEV, per germline (reference sequence). The ends were cut back, 3 bases at V and 0 bases at J, with 9 bases in the middle. The CDR3 runs to 16 residues. CDR3 nucleotides: TGTGCCAGCAGTTTGGAGGGGAACTCCTATAATTCACCCCTCCACTTT. This sequence encodes CASSLEGNSYNSPLHF.

The V and J genes are TRBV28 and TRBJ1-4; D gene unclear. CDR3 length: 15 residues. Germline CDR1 is MDHEN and CDR2 is SYDVKM. Deletions cut 6 bases from V and 7 bases from J, with 18 bases between. The CDR3 region is CASREGLSLGEKLFF. CDR3 bases: TGTGCCAGCAGAGAGGGTCTAAGCCTAGGTGAAAAACTGTTTTTT.

The chain has TRBV7-2 and TRBJ1-1; D gene uncertain. V gave up 5 bases and J gave up 10 bases, with 23 bases separating them. Germline V gene lookup returns CDR1 SGHTA and CDR2 FQGNSA. The CDR3 has 15 residues. Here the CDR3 DNA reads TGTGCCAGCAGCCCTCGAATAGTCACAGCGTCCTCAGCTTTCTTT. Translated, it gives CASSPRIVTASSAFF. Looking up the rest from reference TRBV7-2 and TRBJ1-1 gives the full variable domain: GAGVSQSPSNKVTEKGKDVELRCDPISGHTALYWYRQSLGQGLEFLIYFQGNSAPDKSGLPSDRFSAERTGGSVSTLTIQRTQQEDSAVYLCASSPRIVTASSAFFGQGTRLTVV.

The chain uses TRBV5-1 and TRBJ2-1; D could derive from TRBD1 or TRBD2 (5 bases each). Trimming took 3 bases from V and 10 from J, leaving 17 bases between them. Germline values: CDR1 SGHRS, CDR2 YFSETQ. The CDR3 has 14 residues. This CDR3 reads CASSYLGETIEQFF. In DNA form, the CDR3 reads TGCGCCAGCAGCTACTTGGGGGAGACAATAGAGCAGTTCTTC.

J is TRBJ2-3 and V is TRBV29-1, with TRBD1 identical over 8 bases. This CDR3 has 15 residues. With V trimmed by 7 bases and J by 8 bases, 17 bases remained unmatched. The germline V gene encodes CDR1 SQVTM and CDR2 ANQGSEA. The DNA of the CDR3 is TGCAGCGAAACTGAGGCATACCGGACAGGGACTACGCAGTATTTT. Amino acid sequence: CSETEAYRTGTTQYF.

In DNA form, the CDR3 reads TGTGCCAGTAGATCATCCTACGGAGCTTACGAGCAGTACTTC. This translates into CASRSSYGAYEQYF. The V call is TRBV19, the J call TRBJ2-7; D gene unclear. The CDR3 extends over 14 amino acids. Looked up from germline, CDR1 is LNHDA and CDR2 is SQIVND (reference sequence). The V and J ends lost 6 bases and 4 bases respectively, with 16 bases between them.

The V and J genes are TRBV10-2 and TRBJ2-3, with 7 nucleotides matching TRBD2. Germline CDR1 WSHSY, CDR2 SAAADI. V lost 10 bases, J lost 4 bases, and 11 bases stayed unmatched. This CDR3 contains 14 residues. The CDR3 nucleotides read TGCGCCACCCAGGAGAGTCTAGCGGCAGATACGCAGTATTTT. Translated: CATQESLAADTQYF.

This clone has just one count. The rearrangement joins TRBV28 to TRBJ1-1; the match to TRBD1 covers 10 bases. V dropped 6 bases and J dropped 4; count of bases not matched to a gene: 5. CDR1 MDHEN and CDR2 SYDVKM come from the germline V gene. The CDR3 extends over 14 amino acids. DNA for the CDR3: TGTGCCAGCAGACTGACAGGGGGCAGCACTGAAGCTTTCTTT. Protein product: CASRLTGGSTEAFF. The variable domain in full, with the rest retrieved from reference TRBV28 and TRBJ1-1, is DVKVTQSSRYLVKRTGEKVFLECVQDMDHENMFWYRQDPGLGLRLIYFSYDVKMKEKGDIPEGYSVSREKKERFSLILESASTNQTSMYLCASRLTGGSTEAFFGQGTRLTVV.

The chain recombines TRBV5-1 with TRBJ2-1; D is perhaps TRBD2 (7 bases). The V end lost 4 bases, the J end lost 5 bases, and 19 bases lay between the germline ends. Germline CDR1 is SGHRS and CDR2 is YFSETQ. The CDR3 has 16 residues. The CDR3 sequence is CASSPLGGRINNEQFF. Written as DNA, the CDR3 is TGCGCCAGCAGCCCCCTCGGGGGGCGCATTAACAATGAGCAGTTCTTC.

The chain employs TRBV11-2 and TRBJ1-5; D possibly corresponds to TRBD1 (6 bases). Trimming pared 2 bases from V and 5 bases from J, leaving 13 bases between. Germline-derived CDR1 and CDR2 are SGHAT and FQNNGV. This CDR3 contains 15 residues. CDR3 sequence (DNA): TGTGCCAGCAGCTTACAATGGGGGGCAGATCAGCCCCAGCATTTT. This gives the protein CASSLQWGADQPQHF.

The chain employs TRBV28 and TRBJ1-2, with TRBD1 as a possible D gene (5 bases). Germline-derived CDR1 and CDR2 are MDHEN and SYDVKM. The CDR3 length is 15 residues. Trimming shortened V by 8 bases and J by 3 bases, and 19 bases separated the two germline ends. The CDR3 nucleotides read TGTGCCAGCCACCAGGGAGGGGTATCCTACTATGGCTACACCTTC. Its protein product is CASHQGGVSYYGYTF.

The chain couples TRBV3-1 (or the pseudogene TRBV3-2) to TRBJ1-6, with D perhaps matching TRBD1 (5 bases). The V gene's germline CDR1 is LGHDT and CDR2 YNNKEL (reference sequence). Between the trimmed V and J ends, which lost 0 bases and 8 bases, there was a span of 11 bases. The CDR3 length is 15 residues. The CDR3 region has the DNA TGTGCCAGCAGCCAAGACCAGGGCAACTATTCACCCCTCCACTTT. It yields the protein CASSQDQGNYSPLHF.

This clone was seen a handful of times. The rearrangement links TRBV30 to TRBJ2-1; 14 bases match TRBD2. V gave up 3 bases and J gave up 8 bases; unmatched junction bases: 6. CDR1 and CDR2 (germline): GTSNPN, SVGIG (reference sequence). The CDR3 contains 15 residues. CDR3 bases: TGTGCCTGGAGGACTAGCGGGAGGGTTCATGATGAGCAGTTCTTC. It encodes CAWRTSGRVHDEQFF.